Below are 31 T cell receptor beta chains sequenced from a single sample in a study of blood T cell repertoires in COVID-19. The protocol was immunoSEQ multiplex PCR, while the TCRdb copy is restricted to in-frame clones and leaves out a portion. The table has about 80,000 clones, roughly 85% seen once; the top ten hold 8.5% to 10%. Sequenced: peripheral blood. The receptors come from a man between 50 and 59 years old with COVID-19, enrolled during active disease.

The chain joins TRBV6-2 or TRBV6-3 to TRBJ2-1, with a weak D call TRBD1 (6 bases). With 0 bases removed from V and 4 bases from J, the gap between germline ends came to 7 bases. The CDR3 totals 14 residues. Germline-derived CDR1 and CDR2 are MNHEY and SVGEGT. Here the CDR3 reads CASSYSGQYNEQFF. In DNA, the CDR3 is TGTGCCAGCAGTTACTCTGGACAGTACAATGAGCAGTTCTTC.

The V call is TRBV14, the J call TRBJ1-1; TRBD1 agrees at 9 bases. The CDR3 is 15 residues long. CDR1 and CDR2 from the germline V gene are SGHDN and FVKESK. With V trimmed by 4 bases and J by 10 bases, 13 bases remained unmatched. CDR3 coding DNA: TGTGCCAGCAGCCGAGCCGGGACAGGGTGGGGTACAGCTTTCTTT. Residues: CASSRAGTGWGTAFF.

The chain recombines TRBV6-5 with TRBJ2-7, with TRBD1 identical over 9 bases. CDR1 is MNHEY, CDR2 SVGAGI, per germline. CDR3 length: 13 amino acids. With 7 bases clipped from V and 3 bases from J, the junction kept 4 bases outside the gene matches. The CDR3 reads CASKRDRDYEQYF. For the CDR3, the DNA is TGTGCCAGCAAACGGGACAGGGACTACGAGCAGTACTTC.

J is TRBJ2-1 and V is TRBV6-6, with 12 bases lining up with TRBD1. The CDR3 runs to 16 residues. After removal of 5 bases from V and 6 bases from J, the junction contained 8 bases not matched to a gene. Per germline, CDR1 MNHNY and CDR2 SVGAGI (reference sequence). Here the CDR3 reads CASSTQGTGGSNEQFF. The DNA for the CDR3 is TGTGCCAGCAGTACGCAGGGGACAGGGGGCTCCAATGAGCAGTTCTTC.

This sequence joins TRBV28 and TRBJ1-5, with 7 nucleotides matching TRBD1. The CDR3 sequence is 18 residues long. The V gene end was trimmed by 3 bases and the J gene end by 2 bases; junction bases not matched to a gene: 13. The germline gives CDR1 MDHEN, CDR2 SYDVKM. The DNA for the CDR3 is TGTGCCAGCAGTTTTGCCCAGGGGGGTTTGGATGGCAATCAGCCCCAGCATTTT. It translates to CASSFAQGGLDGNQPQHF.

The chain is built from TRBV11-2 and TRBJ1-4, with D perhaps matching TRBD1 (5 bases). CDR1 is SGHAT and CDR2 is FQNNGV in the germline V gene. Trimming cost V 3 bases and J 5 bases, with 13 bases left between them. The CDR3 has 15 residues. Written as DNA, the CDR3 is TGTGCCAGCAGCTTTGGGGTGGGGGGAAATGAAAAACTGTTTTTT. Its translation: CASSFGVGGNEKLFF.

The chain joins TRBV12-3 or TRBV12-4 to TRBJ2-5; D unresolved. The CDR3 has 11 residues. V gave up 5 bases and J gave up 4 bases, with 5 bases separating them. CDR3 sequence reads: CASSVGETQYF. In DNA, the CDR3 is TGTGCCAGCAGTGTCGGAGAGACCCAGTACTTC.

This clone was observed once. The CDR3 DNA is TGTGCCAGCAGCCTCGGCGGTTCCTACGAGCAGTACTTC. Translating gives CASSLGGSYEQYF. This chain links TRBV3-1 (or the pseudogene TRBV3-2) with TRBJ2-7; D remains ambiguous. This CDR3 region has 13 residues. CDR1 LGHDT and CDR2 YNNKEL come from the germline V gene (reference sequence). V gave up 4 bases and J gave up 1 base, with 8 bases separating them.

This sequence joins TRBV3-1 (or the pseudogene TRBV3-2) and TRBJ1-1; D not certain. The ends were cut back, 7 bases at V and 0 bases at J, with 12 bases in the middle. CDR1 LGHDT and CDR2 YNNKEL come from the germline V gene (reference sequence). This CDR3 contains 14 residues. For the CDR3, the DNA is TGTGCCAGCACCAAAGAAGCCGTGAACACTGAAGCTTTCTTT. Translated, it gives CASTKEAVNTEAFF.

This clone is judged medium-sized. This sequence joins TRBV7-2 and TRBJ1-5; possible D gene TRBD1, 6 bases. The CDR3 extends over 12 amino acids. CDR1 is SGHTA and CDR2 is FQGNSA in the germline V gene. V was shortened by 4 bases and J by 11 bases, with 12 bases between the two germline ends. The CDR3 DNA sequence: TGTGCCAGCAGCTCAGGGGAACTGGCCCAGCATTTT. It specifies CASSSGELAQHF.

This sequence joins TRBV7-3 and TRBJ2-4; D perhaps matches TRBD2 (5 bases). The CDR3 extends over 13 amino acids. Trimming pared 5 bases from V and 11 bases from J, leaving 16 bases between. In germline, CDR1 is SGHTA, CDR2 FQGTGA. CDR3 in DNA: TGTGCCAGCAGCCTAGGACTTCGAGGCGTTCAGTACTTC. Its protein product is CASSLGLRGVQYF. The complete variable domain, with remaining parts taken from reference TRBV7-3 and TRBJ2-4, reads GAGVSQTPSNKVTEKGKYVELRCDPISGHTALYWYRQSLGQGPEFLIYFQGTGAADDSGLPNDRFFAVRPEGSVSTLKIQRTERGDSAVYLCASSLGLRGVQYFGAGTRLSVL.

In its sample, this clone was seen a few times. Here the CDR3 DNA reads TGTGCCAGCAGCCATGGGGAGCGGGAAGCTTTCTTT. Protein sequence: CASSHGEREAFF. This sequence joins TRBV3-1 (or the pseudogene TRBV3-2) and TRBJ1-1; D call uncertain. V lost 3 bases to trimming and J lost 8 bases, with 10 bases between them. This CDR3 region has 12 residues. Germline CDR1 is LGHDT and CDR2 is YNNKEL (reference sequence).

The chain employs TRBV9 and TRBJ1-3; TRBD1 matches 10 bases. The CDR3 runs to 14 residues. Trimming took 4 bases from V and 5 from J; bases not matched to a gene: 3. Germline CDR1 is SGDLS and CDR2 is YYNGEE. The CDR3 protein is CASSSTGGRNTIYF. The CDR3 DNA follows: TGTGCCAGCAGCTCGACAGGGGGCAGAAACACCATATATTTT.

This clone was seen more than once but under ten times. The genes are TRBV19 and TRBJ1-1, with D unclear. The V and J ends lost 9 bases and 4 bases respectively, with 18 bases between them. Germline CDR1 reads LNHDA; CDR2 reads SQIVND (reference sequence). This CDR3 spans 14 amino acids. The CDR3 DNA reads TGTGCCAGCCAAGCCTCGACTCTTCCCACTGAAGCTTTCTTT. Translated: CASQASTLPTEAFF.

Here the CDR3 DNA reads TGCGCCAGCAGCTTAGGGACTAGACTGGATGAGCAGTTCTTC. Protein sequence: CASSLGTRLDEQFF. The gene calls are TRBV5-1 and TRBJ2-1, with TRBD2 matching 8 bases. Trimming at V came to 2 bases and at J to 8 bases, leaving 6 bases not matched to a gene. This CDR3 spans 14 amino acids. Germline CDR1 is SGHRS and CDR2 is YFSETQ.

The CDR3: CASRPSGSTGELFF. Written as DNA, the CDR3 is TGTGCCAGCAGACCTTCAGGAAGCACCGGGGAGCTGTTTTTT. The chain employs TRBV25-1 and TRBJ2-2; D call uncertain. The CDR3 is made up of 14 amino acids. V was shortened by 6 bases and J by 4 bases, with 12 bases between the two germline ends. Germline lookup yields CDR1 MGHDK and CDR2 SYGVNS.

The rearrangement uses TRBV3-1 (or the pseudogene TRBV3-2) and TRBJ2-7; TRBD2 aligns across 10 bases. This CDR3 is built from 15 residues. Trimming cost V 4 bases and J 6 bases; bases outside gene matches: 9. Germline V gene data show CDR1 as LGHDT and CDR2 as YNNKEL (reference sequence). CDR3: CASSLHRTSGSEQYF. CDR3 sequence (DNA): TGTGCCAGCAGCCTCCATCGGACTAGCGGTTCCGAGCAGTACTTC.

The rearrangement links TRBV7-9 to TRBJ1-1; TRBD1 matches 7 bases. CDR1 and CDR2 (germline): SEHNR, FQNEAQ (reference sequence). V was clipped by 5 bases and J by 0 bases; unmatched bases: 3. The CDR3 totals 14 residues. The DNA for the CDR3 is TGTGCCAGCAGCCCGGGACAGATGAACACTGAAGCTTTCTTT. Residues: CASSPGQMNTEAFF.

CDR3 sequence: CASSYRTSADTQYF. Written as DNA, the CDR3 is TGTGCCAGCAGTTACCGGACTAGCGCAGATACGCAGTATTTT. The rearrangement joins TRBV6-2 or TRBV6-3 to TRBJ2-3; 9 positions agree with TRBD2. The CDR3 loop spans 14 amino acids. CDR1 is MNHEY and CDR2 is SVGEGT in the germline V gene. Losses at the gene ends were 2 bases for V and 4 bases for J; bases not matched to a gene: 1.

This clone was found a few times. The V call is TRBV2, the J call TRBJ2-1, with 7 bases matching TRBD2. In germline, CDR1 is SNHLY, CDR2 FYNNEI. Trimming removed 3 bases from V and 7 bases from J; junction bases left unmatched: 9. The CDR3 sequence is 15 residues long. CDR3 amino acids: CASSDYGEGRNEQFF. CDR3 DNA: TGTGCCAGCAGTGACTACGGGGAGGGCCGAAATGAGCAGTTCTTC. Full variable domain (remainder filled in from reference TRBV2 and TRBJ2-1): EPEVTQTPSHQVTQMGQEVILRCVPISNHLYFYWYRQILGQKVEFLVSFYNNEISEKSEIFDDQFSVERPDGSNFTLKIRSTKLEDSAMYFCASSDYGEGRNEQFFGPGTRLTVL.

The J gene is TRBJ2-5, the V gene TRBV5-4; D is ambiguous. Germline V gives CDR1 SGHNT, CDR2 YYREEE (reference sequence). This CDR3 region has 14 residues. The V and J ends lost 4 bases and 3 bases respectively, with 13 bases between them. In DNA, the CDR3 is TGTGCCAGCAGCCGCGCCGGCGGAGAAGAGACCCAGTACTTC. Translation: CASSRAGGEETQYF.

J is TRBJ1-2 and V is TRBV21-1; the DNA was not compared with TRBD1, the D call given in the table. TRBV21-1 is noted as a pseudogene. The CDR3 is 12 amino acids. In nucleotides, the CDR3 is TGTGCCAGCAGACGTAGGGGGCATGGCTACACCTTC. It translates to CASRRRGHGYTF.

The rearrangement links TRBV28 to TRBJ1-1, with no clear D. From germline, CDR1 is MDHEN and CDR2 SYDVKM. The CDR3 is 12 residues long. Trimming took 6 bases from V and 8 from J, leaving 13 bases between them. The CDR3 spells CASRPQAWEAFF. CDR3 DNA: TGTGCCAGCAGGCCCCAGGCTTGGGAAGCTTTCTTT.

The chain uses TRBV14 and TRBJ1-1; 11 positions agree with TRBD1. After removal of 2 bases from V and 10 bases from J, the junction contained 9 bases not matched to a gene. Germline V gives CDR1 SGHDN, CDR2 FVKESK. The CDR3 loop spans 15 amino acids. The CDR3 here is CASSQTGTGGSGAFF. The DNA for the CDR3 is TGTGCCAGCAGCCAAACCGGGACAGGGGGTTCAGGAGCTTTCTTT.

The chain joins TRBV7-2 to TRBJ2-5, with a tentative D call TRBD2 (5 bases). Germline lookup yields CDR1 SGHTA and CDR2 FQGNSA. The CDR3 covers 15 residues. V gave up 5 bases and J gave up 5 bases, with 18 bases separating them. The CDR3 reads CASSLRSGVQETQYF. The CDR3 DNA is TGTGCCAGCAGCCTTCGGAGCGGAGTCCAGGAGACCCAGTACTTC.

This clone was observed a few times. V usage is TRBV5-1 and J usage is TRBJ1-2; D is uncertain. Germline V gene sequence: CDR1 SGHRS, CDR2 YFSETQ. The germline V and J ends were trimmed by 0 bases and 7 bases, with 16 bases remaining between them. This CDR3 is built from 15 residues. This CDR3 is CASSLAGDSSSGYTF. Written as DNA, the CDR3 is TGCGCCAGCAGCTTGGCCGGTGATTCGTCGTCTGGCTACACCTTC.

The chain carries TRBV4-3 and TRBJ1-3; 7 nucleotides line up with TRBD1. The CDR3 consists of 16 residues. Germline V CDR1 and CDR2: LGHNA, YSLEER. Losses at the gene ends were 4 bases for V and 0 bases for J; bases not matched to a gene: 6. The CDR3 sequence: CASSPTSGGSGNTIYF. The CDR3 DNA sequence: TGCGCCAGCAGCCCTACCTCAGGGGGCTCTGGAAACACCATATATTTT.

The CDR3: CASSPTETGVGYTF. In DNA, the CDR3 is TGTGCCAGCAGCCCGACGGAGACAGGGGTAGGCTACACCTTC. The chain carries TRBV3-1 (or the pseudogene TRBV3-2) and TRBJ1-2, with 8 bases matching TRBD1. The trim removed 4 bases at V and 8 bases at J, leaving 9 bases unmatched. The CDR3 runs to 14 residues. Germline CDR1 is LGHDT and CDR2 is YNNKEL (reference sequence).

This clone has just a few counts. V is TRBV6-4 and J is TRBJ2-3; 9 bases fit TRBD2. This CDR3 contains 16 residues. Losses at the gene ends were 2 bases for V and 4 bases for J; bases not matched to a gene: 7. Germline CDR1 reads MRHNA; CDR2 reads SNTAGT. The CDR3 loop is CASSDRGAGGSDTQYF. The CDR3 DNA reads as TGTGCCAGCAGTGACCGTGGAGCGGGAGGCTCAGATACGCAGTATTTT.

This clone occurred a few times. The chain is built from TRBV28 and TRBJ1-4; TRBD1 agrees at 10 bases. Germline-derived CDR1 and CDR2 are MDHEN and SYDVKM. This CDR3 is built from 15 residues. V trimming: 7 bases; J trimming: 5 bases; junction bases outside the gene matches: 7. CDR3 DNA: TGTGCCAGCACCCCCCCGGGACAGGGGAATGAAAAACTGTTTTTT. Protein product: CASTPPGQGNEKLFF. The variable domain in full, with the rest retrieved from reference TRBV28 and TRBJ1-4, is DVKVTQSSRYLVKRTGEKVFLECVQDMDHENMFWYRQDPGLGLRLIYFSYDVKMKEKGDIPEGYSVSREKKERFSLILESASTNQTSMYLCASTPPGQGNEKLFFGSGTQLSVL.

The genes are TRBV28 and TRBJ1-2; D is possibly TRBD1 (6 bases). The CDR3 loop spans 15 amino acids. The V and J ends lost 0 bases and 6 bases respectively, with 14 bases between them. Germline V gene lookup returns CDR1 MDHEN and CDR2 SYDVKM. The CDR3 protein is CASSLWGAGEDGYTF. CDR3 in DNA: TGTGCCAGCAGTTTATGGGGGGCGGGGGAAGATGGCTACACCTTC.